This T cell receptor (beta chain) was found in a study of regulatory T cells in long-lasting Graves disease. Stated time point: newly diagnosed GD, antithyroid drugs for less than 3 months. The TCR library was prepared using RNA isolated from PBMCs. Both iRepertoire HTBI primers and Arm-PCR of CDR3 regions were used to build the TCR beta libraries. TCRdb re-called the multiplex PCR reads with MiXCR, one entry per CDR3 protein. The sample lists 200,000 to 250,000 distinct CDR3 sequences, 15% to 20% seen once, with around 20% in the top ten. Germline V gene sequence: CDR1 SGHVS, CDR2 FQNEAQ. V lost 4 bases to trimming and J lost 0 bases; unmatched junction nucleotides: 4. This CDR3 has 17 amino acids.

The sample consisted of peripheral blood mononuclear cells (PBMCs), taken at new diagnosis, from a patient treated with antithyroid drugs. The chain combines TRBV7-8 with TRBJ2-3, with 13 bases aligning to TRBD2. The sequence was collected from a female donor with Graves disease. This CDR3 is CASSSGTSGTSTDTQYF. The CDR3 region has the DNA TGTGCCAGCAGCTCCGGGACTAGCGGGACCAGCACAGATACGCAGTATTTT.